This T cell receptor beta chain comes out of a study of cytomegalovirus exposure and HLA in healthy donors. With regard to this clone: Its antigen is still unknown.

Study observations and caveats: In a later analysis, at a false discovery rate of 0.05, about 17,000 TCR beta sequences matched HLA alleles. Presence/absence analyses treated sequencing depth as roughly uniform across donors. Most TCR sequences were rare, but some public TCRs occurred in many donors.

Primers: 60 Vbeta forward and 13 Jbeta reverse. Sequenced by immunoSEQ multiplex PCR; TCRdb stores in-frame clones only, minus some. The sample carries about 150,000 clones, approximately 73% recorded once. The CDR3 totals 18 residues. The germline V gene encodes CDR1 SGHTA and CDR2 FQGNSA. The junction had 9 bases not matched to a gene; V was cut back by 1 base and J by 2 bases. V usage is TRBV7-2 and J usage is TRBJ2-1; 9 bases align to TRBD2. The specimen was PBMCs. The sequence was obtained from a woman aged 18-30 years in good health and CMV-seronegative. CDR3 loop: CASSLVTQASGTYNEQFF. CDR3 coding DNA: TGTGCCAGCAGCTTAGTGACCCAGGCTAGCGGGACCTACAATGAGCAGTTCTTC.